This T cell receptor (beta chain) emerged from a study of a mutant IDH1 vaccine in newly diagnosed glioma. Findings of the study overall: Pseudoprogression appeared independent of alterations in top peripheral clonotypes. A vaccine-induced immune response developed in 93.3% of the patients.

The sample holds a few counts of this clone. Antigen specificity is unknown. The V gene's germline CDR1 is MNHNS and CDR2 SASEGT. Losses at the gene ends were 6 bases for V and 5 bases for J; bases not matched to a gene: 5. The CDR3 totals 13 residues. Here immunoSEQ multiplex PCR was the method, and the copy in TCRdb shows in-frame clones only, minus some. The table shows almost 25,000 clones, with about 80% occurring only once. Regarding time point: week 47, end of study. In the vaccine, a single dose held 300 ug of the mutant IDH1 20-mer peptide, along with topical imiquimod. Each of the donors came in with new WHO grade 3 or 4 astrocytomas that were IDH1-mutant and ATRX-lost.

The V call is TRBV6-1, the J call TRBJ1-1; 8 bases line up with TRBD1. This TCR was recovered from a man aged 40-55 years with glioma. Some clones in this sample may be carry-over from other donors' samples. The sample consisted of PBMCs, taken from a glioma patient whose treatment included an IDH1 peptide vaccine. CDR3 sequence reads: CASSLQGDTEAFF. The CDR3 DNA sequence: TGTGCCAGCAGCCTACAGGGGGATACTGAAGCTTTCTTT.